A selection of T cell receptor beta chains follows, all from one sample in a study of CD8+CD57+ T cells in acquired aplastic anemia. TCRdb passed the reads through MiXCR, listing each CDR3 protein once. The repertoire holds approximately 170,000 distinct CDR3 sequences, with around half as singletons. The sample was sorted CD4+, CD8+, or CD8+CD57+ T cells (not recorded which) from PBMCs. All receptors derive from a human donor with aplastic anemia. The CDR3 runs from the conserved cysteine through the conserved F or W. A D gene is named only where the DNA matches it firmly. Clone size is given for some rows only: seen once, a few or many times, or a class if the clone is expanded.

v_call: TRBV12-3/TRBV12-4
j_call: TRBJ1-4
d_call: -
clone_size: few
cdr3_aa: CASRGGQSEKLFF
cdr3_nt: TGTGCCAGCAGGGGGGGGCAGAGCGAAAAACTGTTTTTT

v_call: TRBV27
j_call: TRBJ1-4
d_call: -
clone_size: -
cdr3_aa: CASSLRDNGHEKLFF
cdr3_nt: TGTGCCAGCAGTTTGAGGGACAACGGGCACGAAAAACTGTTTTTT

v_call: TRBV16
j_call: TRBJ1-4
d_call: -
clone_size: many
cdr3_aa: CASRRGPQNEKLFF
cdr3_nt: TGTGCCAGCAGACGGGGACCTCAGAATGAAAAACTGTTTTTT

v_call: TRBV7-6
j_call: TRBJ2-1
d_call: TRBD2
clone_size: -
cdr3_aa: CASSLTGTSGGAGEQFF
cdr3_nt: TGTGCTAGCAGCTTGACAGGGACTAGCGGGGGGGCTGGTGAGCAGTTCTTC

v_call: TRBV6-1
j_call: TRBJ2-3
d_call: -
clone_size: many
cdr3_aa: CASSGGPDTDTQYF
cdr3_nt: TGTGCCAGCAGTGGGGGCCCAGACACAGATACGCAGTATTTT

v_call: TRBV24-1
j_call: TRBJ1-2
d_call: -
clone_size: -
cdr3_aa: CATSEGGEVGYTF
cdr3_nt: TGTGCCACCAGTGAAGGGGGGGAGGTTGGCTACACCTTC

v_call: TRBV12-3/TRBV12-4
j_call: TRBJ2-1
d_call: -
clone_size: many
cdr3_aa: CASSLLSGAEQFF
cdr3_nt: TGTGCCAGCAGTTTACTTTCAGGGGCTGAGCAGTTCTTC

v_call: TRBV6-1
j_call: TRBJ2-5
d_call: -
clone_size: many
cdr3_aa: CASRLGAAQETQYF
cdr3_nt: TGTGCCAGCAGGCTGGGGGCGGCGCAAGAGACCCAGTACTTC

v_call: TRBV19
j_call: TRBJ1-6
d_call: TRBD1
clone_size: -
cdr3_aa: CASSIHQGQGSPLHF
cdr3_nt: TGTGCCAGTAGTATCCACCAGGGACAGGGATCACCCCTCCACTTT

v_call: TRBV14
j_call: TRBJ1-2
d_call: TRBD1
clone_size: -
cdr3_aa: CASSQEATGDGYTF
cdr3_nt: TGTGCCAGCAGCCAAGAGGCGACAGGGGATGGCTACACCTTC

v_call: TRBV7-2
j_call: TRBJ2-1
d_call: -
clone_size: -
cdr3_aa: CASSLARETAEQFF
cdr3_nt: TGTGCCAGCAGCTTAGCCAGGGAGACTGCCGAGCAGTTCTTC

v_call: TRBV19
j_call: TRBJ1-6
d_call: TRBD1
clone_size: -
cdr3_aa: CASRGRQEHSPLHF
cdr3_nt: TGTGCCAGCAGGGGGCGGCAGGAACATTCACCCCTCCACTTT

v_call: TRBV7-9
j_call: TRBJ1-6
d_call: -
clone_size: few
cdr3_aa: CASTIGLTGSPLHF
cdr3_nt: TGTGCCAGCACCATTGGGCTGACTGGTTCACCCCTCCACTTT

v_call: TRBV19
j_call: TRBJ2-7
d_call: -
clone_size: many
cdr3_aa: CASSRRAAGSEQYF
cdr3_nt: TGTGCCAGTAGTAGAAGGGCGGCGGGGTCCGAGCAGTACTTC

v_call: TRBV25-1
j_call: TRBJ2-2
d_call: -
clone_size: -
cdr3_aa: CASSEGTTNTGELFF
cdr3_nt: TGTGCCAGCAGTGAGGGGACAACGAACACCGGGGAGCTGTTTTTT

v_call: TRBV7-9
j_call: TRBJ1-4
d_call: TRBD1
clone_size: many
cdr3_aa: CASSPGQPLLALFF
cdr3_nt: TGTGCCAGCAGCCCGGGACAGCCACTTTTGGCACTGTTTTTT

v_call: TRBV10-2
j_call: TRBJ1-2
d_call: -
clone_size: -
cdr3_aa: CAISVERVYGYTF
cdr3_nt: TGCGCCATCAGTGTAGAAAGGGTATATGGCTACACCTTC

v_call: TRBV5-1
j_call: TRBJ1-2
d_call: -
clone_size: medium-sized
cdr3_aa: CASSRFQDYGYTF
cdr3_nt: TGCGCCAGCAGCCGATTTCAGGACTATGGCTACACCTTC

v_call: TRBV10-3
j_call: TRBJ2-7
d_call: TRBD2
clone_size: -
cdr3_aa: CAISRHGGAYEQYF
cdr3_nt: TGTGCCATCAGCCGACATGGGGGGGCCTACGAGCAGTACTTC

v_call: TRBV7-2
j_call: TRBJ2-5
d_call: -
clone_size: few
cdr3_aa: CASGYRTGTQYF
cdr3_nt: TGTGCCAGCGGCTATAGGACCGGGACCCAGTACTTC

v_call: TRBV20-1
j_call: TRBJ2-5
d_call: TRBD2
clone_size: many
cdr3_aa: CSARSGRQIQETQYF
cdr3_nt: TGCAGTGCTAGAAGCGGGAGACAGATCCAAGAGACCCAGTACTTC

v_call: TRBV10-3
j_call: TRBJ2-6
d_call: -
clone_size: -
cdr3_aa: CAISESTPGPGANVLTF
cdr3_nt: TGTGCCATCAGTGAGTCGACCCCAGGTCCTGGGGCCAACGTCCTGACTTTC

v_call: TRBV29-1
j_call: TRBJ1-2
d_call: -
clone_size: -
cdr3_aa: CSVEEGGWGYTF
cdr3_nt: TGCAGCGTTGAAGAGGGAGGATGGGGCTACACCTTC

v_call: TRBV7-6
j_call: TRBJ1-3
d_call: -
clone_size: many
cdr3_aa: CASSPDSSAGNTIYF
cdr3_nt: TGTGCCAGCAGCCCTGACAGTTCTGCTGGAAACACCATATATTTT

v_call: TRBV19
j_call: TRBJ2-7
d_call: -
clone_size: few
cdr3_aa: CASRTGYEQYF
cdr3_nt: TGTGCCAGTAGGACAGGCTACGAGCAGTACTTC

v_call: TRBV24-1
j_call: TRBJ1-2
d_call: -
clone_size: few
cdr3_aa: CATRDHVDSVFMSYTF
cdr3_nt: TGTGCCACCAGAGATCACGTTGACAGCGTATTTATGAGCTACACCTTC

v_call: TRBV20-1
j_call: TRBJ2-3
d_call: -
clone_size: -
cdr3_aa: CSASPDSNTQYF
cdr3_nt: TGCAGTGCTAGCCCCGACAGTAATACGCAGTATTTT

v_call: TRBV19
j_call: TRBJ2-3
d_call: -
clone_size: many
cdr3_aa: CASRVRDTQYF
cdr3_nt: TGTGCCAGTAGGGTGCGGGATACGCAGTATTTT

v_call: TRBV20-1
j_call: TRBJ1-6
d_call: -
clone_size: many
cdr3_aa: CSARSSYNSPLHF
cdr3_nt: TGCAGCGCAAGAAGCTCCTATAATTCACCCCTCCACTTT

v_call: TRBV12-3/TRBV12-4
j_call: TRBJ2-1
d_call: -
clone_size: -
cdr3_aa: CASSLALGQTYNEQFF
cdr3_nt: TGTGCCAGCAGTTTAGCGTTGGGACAAACCTACAATGAGCAGTTCTTC

v_call: TRBV5-6
j_call: TRBJ1-4
d_call: -
clone_size: few
cdr3_aa: CASSLGPPNEKLFF
cdr3_nt: TGTGCCAGCAGCTTAGGACCGCCTAATGAAAAACTGTTTTTT

v_call: TRBV7-2
j_call: TRBJ2-7
d_call: -
clone_size: once
cdr3_aa: CASSSPQGEQYF
cdr3_nt: TGTGCCAGCAGTTCCCCTCAGGGGGAGCAGTACTTC

v_call: TRBV7-8
j_call: TRBJ1-1
d_call: -
clone_size: -
cdr3_aa: CAGSLDRHTEALF
cdr3_nt: TGTGCCGGCAGCCTAGACAGGCACACTGAAGCTCTCTTT

v_call: TRBV11-3
j_call: TRBJ1-1
d_call: TRBD1
clone_size: many
cdr3_aa: CASSSGTGVEGEAFF
cdr3_nt: TGTGCCAGCAGTTCCGGGACAGGGGTTGAAGGTGAAGCTTTCTTT

v_call: TRBV29-1
j_call: TRBJ1-1
d_call: TRBD1
clone_size: many
cdr3_aa: CSASDRLNTEAFF
cdr3_nt: TGCAGCGCCTCGGACAGGCTAAACACTGAAGCTTTCTTT

v_call: TRBV3-1
j_call: TRBJ1-3
d_call: -
clone_size: -
cdr3_aa: CASGQRRGTGNTIYF
cdr3_nt: TGTGCCAGCGGCCAACGAAGGGGAACTGGAAACACCATATATTTT

v_call: TRBV7-9
j_call: TRBJ2-3
d_call: -
clone_size: many
cdr3_aa: CASSFDSPTQYF
cdr3_nt: TGTGCCAGCAGCTTCGACAGCCCTACGCAGTATTTT

v_call: TRBV10-2
j_call: TRBJ2-1
d_call: TRBD1
clone_size: -
cdr3_aa: CASKRQGGNEQFF
cdr3_nt: TGCGCCAGCAAAAGACAGGGTGGGAATGAGCAGTTCTTC

v_call: TRBV15
j_call: TRBJ2-3
d_call: -
clone_size: few
cdr3_aa: CATSRPRTGRGDTQYF
cdr3_nt: TGTGCCACCAGCAGACCGAGGACAGGGAGGGGAGATACGCAGTATTTT

v_call: TRBV20-1
j_call: TRBJ2-1
d_call: TRBD1
clone_size: -
cdr3_aa: CSARTQTGTVQFF
cdr3_nt: TGCAGTGCTAGAACACAGACCGGGACAGTACAGTTCTTC

v_call: TRBV19
j_call: TRBJ1-5
d_call: TRBD1
clone_size: -
cdr3_aa: CASSIRDRGNQPQHF
cdr3_nt: TGTGCCAGTAGTATCCGGGACAGGGGCAATCAGCCCCAGCATTTT

v_call: TRBV19
j_call: TRBJ1-2
d_call: -
clone_size: -
cdr3_aa: CASTMGGYGYTF
cdr3_nt: TGTGCCAGTACCATGGGGGGGTATGGCTACACCTTC

v_call: TRBV2
j_call: TRBJ1-2
d_call: -
clone_size: many
cdr3_aa: CASTIGTGYTF
cdr3_nt: TGTGCCAGCACTATAGGGACTGGCTACACCTTC

v_call: TRBV2
j_call: TRBJ2-1
d_call: -
clone_size: -
cdr3_aa: CASSAMGGANEQFF
cdr3_nt: TGTGCCAGCAGTGCTATGGGGGGGGCCAATGAGCAGTTCTTC

v_call: TRBV6-5
j_call: TRBJ1-5
d_call: -
clone_size: few
cdr3_aa: CASSWGGGNQPQHF
cdr3_nt: TGTGCCAGCAGTTGGGGGGGGGGTAATCAGCCCCAGCATTTT

v_call: TRBV11-1
j_call: TRBJ1-5
d_call: -
clone_size: -
cdr3_aa: CASTTSGRAAHTQHF
cdr3_nt: TGTGCCAGTACCACCAGCGGGAGGGCCGCCCATACGCAGCATTTT

v_call: TRBV29-1
j_call: TRBJ1-2
d_call: -
clone_size: many
cdr3_aa: CSVLGTVDYGYTF
cdr3_nt: TGCAGCGTTTTGGGGACGGTCGACTATGGCTACACCTTC

v_call: TRBV19
j_call: TRBJ2-1
d_call: -
clone_size: -
cdr3_aa: CASSTRVYNEQFF
cdr3_nt: TGTGCCAGTAGTACCAGGGTATACAATGAGCAGTTCTTC

v_call: TRBV11-2
j_call: TRBJ1-2
d_call: -
clone_size: few
cdr3_aa: CASTPQGTLYGYTF
cdr3_nt: TGTGCCAGCACCCCCCAAGGGACACTGTATGGCTACACCTTC

v_call: TRBV28
j_call: TRBJ2-5
d_call: -
clone_size: -
cdr3_aa: CASSPTGWGYQETQYF
cdr3_nt: TGTGCCAGCAGTCCAACAGGGTGGGGGTACCAAGAGACCCAGTACTTC

v_call: TRBV25-1
j_call: TRBJ2-3
d_call: -
clone_size: -
cdr3_aa: CASSEWRIWSDTQYF
cdr3_nt: TGTGCCAGCAGTGAATGGAGGATTTGGTCAGATACGCAGTATTTT

v_call: TRBV6-1
j_call: TRBJ2-2
d_call: -
clone_size: -
cdr3_aa: CASRTIGSGELFF
cdr3_nt: TGTGCCAGCAGAACCATAGGTTCCGGGGAGCTGTTTTTT

v_call: TRBV20-1
j_call: TRBJ1-5
d_call: TRBD1
clone_size: -
cdr3_aa: CSVPGQGFQPQHF
cdr3_nt: TGCAGTGTTCCGGGACAGGGGTTTCAGCCCCAGCATTTT

v_call: TRBV20-1
j_call: TRBJ1-2
d_call: -
clone_size: once
cdr3_aa: CSARDTRRVGNYGYTF
cdr3_nt: TGCAGTGCTAGAGATACCCGGAGGGTCGGTAACTATGGCTACACCTTC

v_call: TRBV12-3/TRBV12-4
j_call: TRBJ1-3
d_call: TRBD1
clone_size: many
cdr3_aa: CAAGGGGTGNTIYF
cdr3_nt: TGTGCCGCCGGAGGAGGGGGCACTGGAAACACCATATATTTT

v_call: TRBV15
j_call: TRBJ1-4
d_call: -
clone_size: once
cdr3_aa: CATSSGANEKLFF
cdr3_nt: TGTGCCACCAGCAGCGGAGCTAATGAAAAACTGTTTTTT

v_call: TRBV28
j_call: TRBJ1-1
d_call: -
clone_size: -
cdr3_aa: CASSSFPGGEAFF
cdr3_nt: TGTGCCAGCAGTTCATTTCCGGGAGGTGAAGCTTTCTTT

v_call: TRBV15
j_call: TRBJ2-7
d_call: TRBD2
clone_size: -
cdr3_aa: CATSRDVSGASYEQYF
cdr3_nt: TGTGCCACCAGCAGAGATGTTAGCGGGGCGTCCTACGAGCAGTACTTC